The rows below give T cell receptor beta chains drawn from one sample of a study of shared clonotypes between healthy human individuals. Assay: immunoSEQ multiplex PCR; the TCRdb copy retains only in-frame clones and omits some. This sample yields millions of clones, of which just over 90% are seen a single time; over 1.5% belongs to the top ten. The sample comprised naive CD8+ T cells from PBMCs. These receptor sequences come from a young man in good health. Some clones in this sample may be carry-over from other donors' samples. CDR3s include the opening cysteine and the closing phenylalanine or tryptophan. Fields, in order: CDR3 length, D gene, J gene, V gene, CDR3 protein, CDR3 DNA. D genes are given only for firm matches.

13	-	TRBJ1-2	TRBV5-4	CASSLGRNYGYTF	TGTGCCAGCAGCTTGGGACGGAACTATGGCTACACCTTC
17	-	TRBJ2-2	TRBV9	CASSVGSKGWNTGELFF	TGTGCCAGCAGCGTAGGGTCGAAGGGGTGGAACACCGGGGAGCTGTTTTTT
17	-	TRBJ1-3	TRBV13	CASSLVGPIDSGNTIYF	TGTGCCAGCAGCTTAGTTGGACCCATAGACTCTGGAAACACCATATATTTT
16	TRBD1	TRBJ2-7	TRBV29-1	CSVYSLRTGRTYEQYF	TGCAGCGTTTACTCCCTCAGGACAGGGCGAACCTACGAGCAGTACTTC
15	-	TRBJ1-2	TRBV19	CASSIEGVGGYGYTF	TGTGCCAGTAGTATAGAGGGAGTGGGAGGCTATGGCTACACCTTC
14	TRBD1	TRBJ1-1	TRBV9	CASSVGSGGGLAFF	TGTGCCAGCAGCGTAGGGTCAGGGGGCGGGTTAGCTTTCTTT
16	TRBD1	TRBJ2-3	TRBV27	CASTLLGGMAADTQYF	TGTGCCAGCACCCTTCTAGGGGGCATGGCGGCAGATACGCAGTATTTT
13	-	TRBJ2-7	TRBV28	CASSLSRRDEQYF	TGTGCCAGCAGTTTATCGCGTCGGGACGAGCAGTACTTC
17	TRBD2	TRBJ2-2	TRBV7-2	CASSSRLAGGLSGELFF	TGTGCCAGCAGCTCGCGACTAGCGGGAGGTCTATCGGGGGAGCTGTTTTTT
14	TRBD2	TRBJ2-2	TRBV27	CASSLSAGAGELFF	TGTGCCAGCAGTTTATCAGCGGGAGCCGGGGAGCTGTTTTTT
16	TRBD2	TRBJ2-3	TRBV9	CASSVMKRGGTDTQYF	TGTGCCAGCAGCGTAATGAAGCGGGGAGGCACAGATACGCAGTATTTT
13	-	TRBJ2-1	TRBV18	CASSPPRGNEQFF	TGTGCCAGCTCACCACCCAGGGGAAATGAGCAGTTCTTC
15	TRBD2	TRBJ2-2	TRBV6-6	CASTSAGANTGELFF	TGTGCCAGCACCTCCGCGGGGGCGAACACCGGGGAGCTGTTTTTT
12	-	TRBJ1-3	TRBV30	CAWGRSGNTIYF	TGTGCCTGGGGCCGCAGCGGAAACACCATATATTTT
13	-	TRBJ2-7	TRBV7-8	CASSLSRTKEQYF	TGTGCCAGCAGCTTATCGAGGACGAAGGAACAGTACTTC
19	-	TRBJ2-3	TRBV11-2	CASSLDPTGGAHRTDTQYF	TGTGCCAGCAGCTTAGACCCCACGGGCGGGGCCCATCGCACAGATACGCAGTATTTT